This record covers a single T cell receptor beta chain. What it binds is unknown. These data belong to a study of cytomegalovirus exposure and HLA in healthy donors. General study points: Later analysis found that TCR beta chains associated with HLA were more clonally expanded than other, equally common chains. It was 164 TCR beta chains that were listed as cytomegalovirus-associated. A prior analysis recorded that most TCR beta V segments were productive about 87% or about 30% of the time. In a later analysis, V- and J-gene trimming of beta chains associated with a DCLRE1C missense variant, replicated independently.

The PCR contained 60 Vbeta and 13 Jbeta primers. Assay used: immunoSEQ multiplex PCR; TCRdb lists only in-frame clones, some missing. The data show hundreds of thousands of clones, about three quarters seen once. Germline V lookup: CDR1 SEHNR, CDR2 FQNEAQ (reference sequence). The CDR3 consists of 15 residues. V shed 2 bases and J shed 0 bases, with 10 bases lying between them. The receptor comes from a man aged 18 to 29 in good health and CMV-seronegative. Material for sequencing was PBMCs. V is TRBV7-9 and J is TRBJ1-1, with a possible D match to TRBD1 (5 bases). The CDR3 DNA is TGTGCCAGCAGCTTAATGGGGGGGATGAACACTGAAGCTTTCTTT. Protein sequence: CASSLMGGMNTEAFF.